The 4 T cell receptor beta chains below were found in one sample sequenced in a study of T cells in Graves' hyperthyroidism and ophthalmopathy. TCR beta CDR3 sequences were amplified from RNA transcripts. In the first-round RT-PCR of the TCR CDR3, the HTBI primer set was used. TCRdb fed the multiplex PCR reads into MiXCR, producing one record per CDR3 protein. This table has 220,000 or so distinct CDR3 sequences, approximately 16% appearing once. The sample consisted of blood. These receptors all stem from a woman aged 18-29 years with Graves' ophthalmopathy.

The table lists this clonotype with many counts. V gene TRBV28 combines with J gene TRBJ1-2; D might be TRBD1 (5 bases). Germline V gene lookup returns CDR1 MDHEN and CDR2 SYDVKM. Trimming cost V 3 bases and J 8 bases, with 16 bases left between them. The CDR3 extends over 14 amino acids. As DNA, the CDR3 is TGTGCCAGCAGTTTCGACAGCCCGGTCGAGGGCTACACCTTC. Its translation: CASSFDSPVEGYTF.

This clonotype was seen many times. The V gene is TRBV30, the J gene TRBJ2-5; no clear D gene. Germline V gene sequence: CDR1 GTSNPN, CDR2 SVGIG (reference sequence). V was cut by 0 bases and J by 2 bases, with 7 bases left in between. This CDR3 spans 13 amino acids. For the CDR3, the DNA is TGTGCCTGGAGTGTATCCAGTCAAGAGACCCAGTACTTC. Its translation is CAWSVSSQETQYF.

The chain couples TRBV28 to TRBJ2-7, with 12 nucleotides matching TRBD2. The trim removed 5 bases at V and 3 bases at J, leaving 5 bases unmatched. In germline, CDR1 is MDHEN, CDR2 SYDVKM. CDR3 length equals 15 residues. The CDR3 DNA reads TGTGCCAGCAGTCCATCGGGACTAGCGGGCTACGAGCAGTACTTC. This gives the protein CASSPSGLAGYEQYF.

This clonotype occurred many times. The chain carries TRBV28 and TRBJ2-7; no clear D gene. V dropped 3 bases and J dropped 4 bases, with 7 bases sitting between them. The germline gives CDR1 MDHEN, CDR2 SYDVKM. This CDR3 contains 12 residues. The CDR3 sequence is CASSFSRYEQYF. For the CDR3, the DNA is TGTGCCAGCAGTTTTTCACGGTACGAGCAGTACTTC.